This TCR beta chain was sequenced for a study of blood T cell repertoires in COVID-19 (dated by TCRdb to about 2020). For context, the study as a whole: Samples covering the acute and convalescent phases of COVID-19 were provided by collaborators in the United States, Italy and Spain. Sample metadata almost always included a de-identified subject ID, COVID-19 status, age in years and sex. Where available, HLA class I and class II types were obtained from metadata supplied by the sample provider rather than from assay-based typing. The dataset comprised deeply sampled blood TCRbeta repertoires from subjects exposed to, actively infected with, or recovered from COVID-19. The material from the prospective study consisted of cDNA or gDNA derived from T cells, B-cell-depleted T cells, or PBMCs. Samples came from the ongoing ImmuneRACE study (first 160 participants) plus 1,254 subjects from 6 global collaborators. A freely available public database, intended as a resource for researchers studying the immune response to SARS-CoV-2, is where the repertoires were released. Broad study findings and their caveats: Clinical and demographic metadata were provided uncurated, with the amount varying by source and participant.

TCRbeta CDR3 regions were amplified from genomic DNA using the immunoSEQ Assay, a bias-controlled multiplex PCR. The study's own analysis went as follows. The number of nucleated cells in each sample was estimated by amplification of reference gene primers within the assay. Sequence reads were collapsed and filtered to measure the absolute abundance of every unique TCRbeta CDR3 rearrangement. For each sample, productive Simpson clonality was calculated as the square root of Simpson's diversity index across productive rearrangements. TCRdb mirrors the immuneACCESS table, restricted to in-frame sequences. Some clones are absent from its copies; in checked studies, under half trace to an unresolved V gene, and the reason for the others is unknown. D and trimming were read from the DNA, whereas the V and J calls and clone size are those reported in that table. The sample table lists 150,000 or so clones, approximately 90% of them with a count of one. Of the sample, 4% is held by the ten largest clones.

Notes on this clone: Its antigen is currently not known. No base-level quality is on record; no much larger clone is a single base apart.

Reading the germline V gene gives CDR1 SNHLY and CDR2 FYNNEI. The germline V and J ends show losses of 6 bases and 13 bases respectively, and no gene match explains 2 bases of the junction. From cysteine to phenylalanine, the CDR3 is 10 amino acids long. Of all the DNA, just the CDR3 is kept, 30 bases in frame from base 1. Participants in the prospective study were aged about 18 to 90 years, lived in 20 to 25 United States geographic areas, and enrolled through a virtual design. In the prospective study, cohorts were assigned on the basis of participant-reported clinical history obtained from a screening survey and a study questionnaire. A participant counted as exposed if, within 2 weeks of entering the study, that participant had been in contact with someone who had a PCR-confirmed or clinician-diagnosed COVID-19 case. Each participant in the prospective study had whole blood, serum and a nasopharyngeal or oropharyngeal swab collected by mobile phlebotomists. Over an approximately 2-month period, participants in the prospective study had the option of providing additional blood draws and questionnaires. Blood samples from the prospective study were shipped frozen or at room temperature prior to DNA extraction.

What was sequenced was PBMCs or T cells enriched from blood (not recorded which). This TCR was recovered from a woman aged 40 to 49 who had been exposed to COVID-19. The V and J segments used are TRBV2 and TRBJ1-4; TRBD1 agrees with 7 junctional bases. This receptor has the CDR3 CASRDRRLFF. The bases are TGTGCCAGCAGGGACAGGAGACTGTTTTTT.